The 6 T cell receptor beta chains below come from one sample, sequenced in a study of shared clonotypes between healthy human individuals. Naive CD8 cells were CD45RO-negative, positively selected for CCR7, excluding terminally differentiated effector memory CD45RA+ cells. The table came from immunoSEQ multiplex PCR; TCRdb's copy has only in-frame clones and leaves some out. The sample records about 2 million clones, over 85% being singletons. The sequenced material came from naive CD8+ T cells sorted from blood. Receptors were obtained from a man between 18 and 29 years old in good health.

This CDR3 reads CASSPPELGAKLFF. CDR3 DNA: TGTGCCAGCAGCCCGCCTGAACTAGGGGCAAAACTGTTTTTT. The chain has TRBV7-9 and TRBJ1-4, with a tentative D call TRBD1 (5 bases). The length of the CDR3 is 14 residues. Trimming removed 5 bases from V and 10 bases from J, with 17 bases in between. CDR1 is SEHNR and CDR2 is FQNEAQ in the germline V gene (reference sequence).

This rearrangement joins TRBV18 to TRBJ2-7, with D uncertain. V lost 1 base and J lost 1, with 11 bases in between. This CDR3 region has 15 residues. The germline V gene encodes CDR1 KGHSH and CDR2 LQKENI. The CDR3 sequence is CASSPLIQDSYEQYF. DNA of the CDR3: TGTGCCAGCTCACCACTAATTCAGGATTCCTACGAGCAGTACTTC. Full variable domain (remainder filled in from reference TRBV18 and TRBJ2-7): NAGVMQNPRHLVRRRGQEARLRCSPMKGHSHVYWYRQLPEEGLKFMVYLQKENIIDESGMPKERFSAEFPKEGPSILRIQQVVRGDSAAYFCASSPLIQDSYEQYFGPGTRLTVT.

The V call is TRBV5-6, the J call TRBJ2-3, with 7 positions matching TRBD1. Germline loops: CDR1 SGHDT, CDR2 YYEEEE. The CDR3 runs to 14 residues. V dropped 4 bases and J dropped 8; count of bases not matched to a gene: 10. In DNA, the CDR3 is TGTGCCAGCAGCATAGAGACAGGGCCCGGTACGCAGTATTTT. This sequence encodes CASSIETGPGTQYF. Full variable domain (rest looked up from reference TRBV5-6 and TRBJ2-3): DAGVTQSPTHLIKTRGQQVTLRCSPKSGHDTVSWYQQALGQGPQFIFQYYEEEERQRGNFPDRFSGHQFPNYSSELNVNALLLGDSALYLCASSIETGPGTQYFGPGTRLTVL.

V usage is TRBV18 and J usage is TRBJ2-7; D perhaps matches TRBD2 (5 bases). The CDR3 is made up of 12 amino acids. The V end lost 3 bases, the J end lost 6 bases, and 9 bases lay between the germline ends. Germline values: CDR1 KGHSH, CDR2 LQKENI. The DNA of the CDR3 is TGTGCCAGCTCACCGGGCCTAGCCGAGCAGTACTTC. Translated, it gives CASSPGLAEQYF.

J is TRBJ2-7 and V is TRBV4-3; TRBD2 aligns across 8 bases. This CDR3 comprises 15 residues. Germline assignment: CDR1 LGHNA and CDR2 YSLEER. The V gene end was trimmed by 4 bases and the J gene end by 0 bases; junction bases not matched to a gene: 5. The chain's CDR3 is CASSPERGPSYEQYF. Written as DNA, the CDR3 is TGCGCCAGCAGCCCGGAGCGGGGGCCCTCCTACGAGCAGTACTTC.

This clone was seen a few times. This chain links TRBV5-4 with TRBJ1-2; 7 bases align to TRBD1. The CDR3 is 14 amino acids. The V and J ends lost 0 bases and 7 bases, in that order; junction bases with no gene match: 6. Per germline, CDR1 SGHNT and CDR2 YYREEE (reference sequence). The CDR3 DNA sequence: TGTGCCAGCAGCTTGGGGACAGGTATTGGTGGCTACACCTTC. Protein: CASSLGTGIGGYTF.